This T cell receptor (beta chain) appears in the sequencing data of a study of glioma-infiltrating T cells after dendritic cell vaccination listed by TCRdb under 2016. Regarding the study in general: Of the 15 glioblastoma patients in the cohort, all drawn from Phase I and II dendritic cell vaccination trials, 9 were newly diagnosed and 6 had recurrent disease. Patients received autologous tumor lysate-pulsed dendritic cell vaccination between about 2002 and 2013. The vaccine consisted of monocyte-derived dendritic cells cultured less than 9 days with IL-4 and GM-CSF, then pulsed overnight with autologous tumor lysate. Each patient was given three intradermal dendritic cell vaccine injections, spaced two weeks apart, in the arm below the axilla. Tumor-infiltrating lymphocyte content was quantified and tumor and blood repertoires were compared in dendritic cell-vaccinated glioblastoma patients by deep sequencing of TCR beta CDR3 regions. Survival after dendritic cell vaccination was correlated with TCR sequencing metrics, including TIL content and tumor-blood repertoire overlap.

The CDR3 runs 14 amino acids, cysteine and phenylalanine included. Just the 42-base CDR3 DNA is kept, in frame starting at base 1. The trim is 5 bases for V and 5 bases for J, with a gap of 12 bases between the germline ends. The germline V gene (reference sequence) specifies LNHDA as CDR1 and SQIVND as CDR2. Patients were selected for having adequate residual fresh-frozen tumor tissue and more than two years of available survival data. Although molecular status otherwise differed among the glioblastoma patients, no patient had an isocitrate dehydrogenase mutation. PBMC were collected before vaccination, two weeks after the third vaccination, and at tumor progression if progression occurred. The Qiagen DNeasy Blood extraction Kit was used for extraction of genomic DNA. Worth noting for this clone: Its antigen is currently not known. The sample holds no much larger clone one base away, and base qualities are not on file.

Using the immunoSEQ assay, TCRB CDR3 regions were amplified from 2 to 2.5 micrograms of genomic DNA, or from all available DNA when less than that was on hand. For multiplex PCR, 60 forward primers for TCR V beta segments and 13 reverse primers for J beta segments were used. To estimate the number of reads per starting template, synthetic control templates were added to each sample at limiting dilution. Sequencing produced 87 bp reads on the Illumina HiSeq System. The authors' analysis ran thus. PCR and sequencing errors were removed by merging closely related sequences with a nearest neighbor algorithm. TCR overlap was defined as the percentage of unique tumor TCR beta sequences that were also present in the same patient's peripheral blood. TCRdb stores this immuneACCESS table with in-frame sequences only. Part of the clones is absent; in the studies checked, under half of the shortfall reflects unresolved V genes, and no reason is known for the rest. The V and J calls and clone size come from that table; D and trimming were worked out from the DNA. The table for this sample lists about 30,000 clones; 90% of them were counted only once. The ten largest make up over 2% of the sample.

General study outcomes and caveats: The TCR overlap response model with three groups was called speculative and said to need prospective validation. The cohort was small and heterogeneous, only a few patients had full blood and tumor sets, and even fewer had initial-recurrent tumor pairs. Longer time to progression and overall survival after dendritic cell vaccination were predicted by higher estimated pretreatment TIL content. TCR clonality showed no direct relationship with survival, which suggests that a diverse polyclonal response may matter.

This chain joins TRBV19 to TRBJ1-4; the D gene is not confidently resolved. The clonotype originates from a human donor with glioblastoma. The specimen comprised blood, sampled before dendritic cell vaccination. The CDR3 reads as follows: CASSSGQPNEKLFF. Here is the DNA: TGTGCCAGTAGTTCGGGTCAACCAAATGAAAAACTGTTTTTT.